This is a list of T cell receptor beta chains from one sample in a study of blood T cell repertoires in COVID-19. Sequencing used immunoSEQ multiplex PCR; TCRdb keeps in-frame clones, though not all of them. Of around 270,000 clones in the sample, around nine tenths were seen once. Sequencing used peripheral blood. The receptors were gathered from a man aged 35-49 years who had recovered from COVID-19. Each CDR3 is given with its conserved first and last residue. The order of the fields is D gene, clone size, J gene, V gene, CDR3 protein, CDR3 DNA. The D gene is left open where the match is weak. The listing skips clone size in some rows; elsewhere it reads once, few, many or a size class.

TRBD2 | NA | TRBJ2-7 | TRBV7-3 | CASSLKTSWWRQYF | TGTGCCAGCAGCTTAAAGACTAGCTGGTGGCGGCAGTACTTC
TRBD2 | NA | TRBJ2-1 | TRBV6-5 | CASSFTGTTEQFF | TGTGCCAGCAGTTTCACCGGGACTACTGAGCAGTTCTTC
TRBD2 | NA | TRBJ2-1 | TRBV4-1 | CASSQAIAGAYNEQFF | TGCGCCAGCAGCCAAGCTATAGCGGGGGCCTACAATGAGCAGTTCTTC
NA | NA | TRBJ2-7 | TRBV2 | CASRIPGLSYEQYF | TGTGCCAGCAGGATACCGGGACTCTCCTACGAGCAGTACTTC
NA | NA | TRBJ2-2 | TRBV10-2 | CASTVVGATGELFF | TGCGCCAGCACCGTAGTGGGCGCCACCGGGGAGCTGTTTTTT
TRBD2 | NA | TRBJ2-5 | TRBV7-9 | CASSAAGSGGQETQYF | TGTGCCAGCAGCGCAGCCGGAAGCGGGGGGCAAGAGACCCAGTACTTC
NA | NA | TRBJ1-6 | TRBV27 | CASSLSEVYNSPLHF | TGTGCCAGCAGTTTATCGGAGGTCTATAATTCACCCCTCCACTTT
NA | NA | TRBJ1-2 | TRBV6-2/TRBV6-3 | CASSYPGEAGGYTF | TGTGCCAGCAGTTACCCAGGGGAAGCGGGAGGCTACACCTTC
TRBD1 | NA | TRBJ2-7 | TRBV11-2 | CASSSPGQGKSYEQYF | TGTGCCAGCAGCTCCCCGGGACAGGGAAAATCCTACGAGCAGTACTTC
TRBD1 | NA | TRBJ1-4 | TRBV6-2/TRBV6-3 | CASSPQGAPGLFF | TGTGCCAGCAGTCCCCAGGGGGCGCCGGGCCTGTTTTTT
NA | NA | TRBJ1-6 | TRBV5-5 | CASSPILGRDSPLHF | TGTGCCAGCAGCCCAATCCTAGGGAGGGATTCACCCCTCCACTTT
NA | NA | TRBJ1-1 | TRBV19 | CASTHTGRDTEAFF | TGTGCCAGTACTCATACGGGGAGGGATACTGAAGCTTTCTTT
TRBD2 | NA | TRBJ2-2 | TRBV11-3 | CASSLDHPGLAGKVVTGELFF | TGTGCCAGCAGCTTAGACCATCCGGGACTAGCGGGCAAAGTGGTAACCGGGGAGCTGTTTTTT
TRBD2 | NA | TRBJ2-3 | TRBV29-1 | CSVVRDYWITDTQYF | TGCAGCGTGGTGAGGGACTACTGGATCACAGATACGCAGTATTTT
NA | NA | TRBJ1-2 | TRBV7-9 | CASSPQGHYGYTF | TGTGCCAGCAGCCCCCAGGGGCATTATGGCTACACCTTC
NA | NA | TRBJ2-3 | TRBV6-6 | CASSRDLPSTDTQYF | TGTGCCAGCAGTCGGGACTTACCTAGCACAGATACGCAGTATTTT
TRBD2 | NA | TRBJ2-1 | TRBV7-3 | CASSPTSGSTRGGNEQFF | TGTGCCAGCAGCCCGACTAGCGGGTCAACCCGGGGGGGGAATGAGCAGTTCTTC
NA | NA | TRBJ2-3 | TRBV12-5 | CASGRGQFSTDTQYF | TGTGCTAGTGGTCGGGGACAATTTTCCACAGATACGCAGTATTTT
NA | once | TRBJ2-1 | TRBV5-1 | CASSLQTEYNEQFF | TGCGCCAGCAGCCTGCAGACAGAATACAATGAGCAGTTCTTC
NA | NA | TRBJ1-1 | TRBV7-9 | CASSLGGEGSLSGTEAFF | TGTGCCAGCAGCTTAGGAGGGGAGGGGTCTCTTTCGGGCACTGAAGCTTTCTTT
TRBD1 | NA | TRBJ2-7 | TRBV7-8 | CASSARTGSFSYEQYF | TGTGCCAGCAGCGCCCGGACAGGGTCATTTTCCTACGAGCAGTACTTC
TRBD1 | once | TRBJ2-7 | TRBV29-1 | CSVAPGQGVHEQYF | TGCAGCGTGGCACCGGGACAGGGGGTTCACGAGCAGTACTTC
NA | once | TRBJ1-5 | TRBV19 | CASSKEGRSNQPQHF | TGTGCCAGTAGTAAAGAGGGCCGTAGCAATCAGCCCCAGCATTTT
NA | NA | TRBJ2-7 | TRBV19 | CASSIQPAKEQYF | TGTGCCAGTAGTATACAGCCAGCGAAAGAGCAGTACTTC
NA | NA | TRBJ1-2 | TRBV6-6 | CASSIPQGSNGYTF | TGTGCCAGCAGTATCCCACAGGGATCCAATGGCTACACCTTC
TRBD2 | NA | TRBJ2-7 | TRBV9 | CASSPSGAGSYEQYF | TGTGCCAGCAGCCCTAGCGGGGCAGGATCCTACGAGCAGTACTTC
NA | NA | TRBJ2-1 | TRBV6-5 | CASSFANEQFF | TGTGCCAGCAGTTTCGCGAATGAGCAGTTCTTC
NA | few | TRBJ1-6 | TRBV5-8 | CASSLQGNSPLHF | TGTGCCAGCAGCTTGCAGGGAAATTCACCCCTCCACTTT
NA | NA | TRBJ2-3 | TRBV11-3 | CASSLGPDTQYF | TGTGCCAGCAGCTTAGGGCCCGATACGCAGTATTTT
TRBD1 | NA | TRBJ1-2 | TRBV27 | CASSSSGQGEDGYTF | TGTGCCAGCAGTTCATCGGGACAGGGGGAAGATGGCTACACCTTC
NA | NA | TRBJ2-1 | TRBV2 | CASSPDSTPYNEQFF | TGTGCCAGCAGTCCTGACTCCACCCCCTACAATGAGCAGTTCTTC
TRBD2 | NA | TRBJ2-1 | TRBV7-2 | CASSFTSGGYNEQFF | TGTGCCAGCAGCTTTACTAGCGGGGGCTACAATGAGCAGTTCTTC
NA | NA | TRBJ2-7 | TRBV5-8 | CASSSYGGPRNEQYF | TGTGCCAGCAGCTCCTACGGGGGGCCGAGGAACGAGCAGTACTTC
NA | once | TRBJ1-1 | TRBV11-2 | CASSLEPTGAEAFF | TGTGCCAGCAGCTTAGAACCGACCGGAGCTGAAGCTTTCTTT
TRBD2 | few | TRBJ2-1 | TRBV2 | CASSESVGGRTRFGQFF | TGTGCCAGCAGTGAGAGCGTGGGCGGGAGAACCCGTTTTGGGCAGTTCTTC
NA | NA | TRBJ2-7 | TRBV6-6 | CASSSGRGRSREQYF | TGTGCCAGCAGTTCGGGGCGGGGGCGCTCCCGCGAGCAGTACTTC
TRBD1 | NA | TRBJ2-7 | TRBV7-8 | CASSLTMGTGVYEQYF | TGTGCCAGCAGCCTTACAATGGGGACAGGGGTTTACGAGCAGTACTTC
TRBD1 | NA | TRBJ1-2 | TRBV19 | CATRGQGYGYTF | TGTGCCACCAGGGGACAGGGCTATGGCTACACCTTC
NA | NA | TRBJ2-1 | TRBV5-1 | CASSFRTEEQFF | TGCGCCAGCAGCTTCAGGACAGAGGAGCAGTTCTTC
TRBD1 | NA | TRBJ2-7 | TRBV14 | CASSRQGIYEQYF | TGTGCCAGCAGCCGACAGGGAATCTACGAGCAGTACTTC
TRBD2 | NA | TRBJ2-1 | TRBV9 | CASSVGIRGRDNEQFF | TGTGCCAGCAGCGTAGGAATTCGAGGGAGGGATAATGAGCAGTTCTTC
NA | NA | TRBJ2-3 | TRBV9 | CASSFSTGDTQYF | TGTGCCAGCAGCTTCTCGACCGGGGATACGCAGTATTTT
NA | once | TRBJ1-4 | TRBV7-9 | CASRDSTNEKLFF | TGTGCCAGCAGGGACAGTACTAATGAAAAACTGTTTTTT
NA | NA | TRBJ2-7 | TRBV28 | CASSAPSGQSSYEQYF | TGTGCCAGCAGTGCTCCCTCTGGACAAAGTTCCTACGAGCAGTACTTC
NA | NA | TRBJ2-6 | TRBV15 | CATSTRGAGANVLTF | TGTGCCACCAGCACCAGGGGGGCTGGGGCCAACGTCCTGACTTTC
NA | NA | TRBJ2-3 | TRBV6-2/TRBV6-3 | CASSYRSGPTSTDTQYF | TGTGCCAGCAGTTACCGTAGCGGCCCTACTAGCACAGATACGCAGTATTTT
TRBD2 | NA | TRBJ2-1 | TRBV4-1 | CASSQVDKSGLAGYNEQFF | TGCGCCAGCAGCCAAGTCGATAAGTCAGGACTAGCGGGGTACAATGAGCAGTTCTTC
TRBD1 | NA | TRBJ2-1 | TRBV6-1 | CASSEHPRGHFSEQFF | TGTGCCAGCAGTGAACATCCCAGGGGGCATTTCAGCGAGCAGTTCTTC
TRBD1 | NA | TRBJ1-1 | TRBV3-1/TRBV3-2 | CASSHPDRGWSNTEAFF | TGTGCCAGCAGCCACCCTGACAGGGGTTGGTCGAACACTGAAGCTTTCTTT
NA | NA | TRBJ2-7 | TRBV2 | CASSEPLQGEEQYF | TGTGCCAGCAGTGAACCCCTACAGGGTGAGGAGCAGTACTTC
TRBD1 | NA | TRBJ2-7 | TRBV10-3 | CAISGQGIEQYF | TGTGCCATCAGCGGACAGGGAATCGAGCAGTACTTC
NA | NA | TRBJ2-3 | TRBV7-8 | CASSLSFVTDTQYF | TGTGCCAGCAGCTTATCGTTTGTAACAGATACGCAGTATTTT